Listed below are T cell receptor beta chains from one sample, sequenced in a study of response to subunit inactivated influenza vaccine. MiXCR, applied by TCRdb to the RT-PCR reads, yields one record per CDR3 protein. The sample lists 170,000 or so distinct CDR3 sequences, over 8.5% occurring once. The source material was CD8+ T cells sorted from PBMCs, sampled about 24 months after vaccination. The receptors come from a man aged 45-69 years who received an inactivated influenza vaccine. CDR3s include the opening cysteine and the closing phenylalanine or tryptophan. D genes are given only for firm matches. The size entry is marked missing in some rows and otherwise reads once, few, many or a size class.

j_call clone_size d_call v_call cdr3_nt cdr3_aa
TRBJ2-5 few NA TRBV4-1 TGCGCCAGCAGCCAAGATCGAGGAGAGACCCAGTACTTC CASSQDRGETQYF
TRBJ2-7 NA NA TRBV2 TGTGCCAGCAGTAGGTTCGAGCAGTACTTC CASSRFEQYF
TRBJ2-7 NA NA TRBV6-2/TRBV6-3 TGTGCCAGCAGTTACCAGGGAACCTACGAGCAGTACTTC CASSYQGTYEQYF
TRBJ1-2 few TRBD1 TRBV14 TGTGCCAGCAGCAAACGACAGGGGCTAGCCTATGGCTACACCTTC CASSKRQGLAYGYTF
TRBJ2-1 many NA TRBV7-2 TGTGCCAGCAGCCTGGGGCGAGTGGGAAATGAGCAGTTCTTC CASSLGRVGNEQFF
TRBJ2-3 many NA TRBV5-6 TGTGCCAGCAGCTACACAGATACGCAGTATTTT CASSYTDTQYF
TRBJ2-7 few TRBD2 TRBV4-3 TGCGCCAGCGCTAGCGGGAGGTTTGAGTCGGACGAGCAGTACTTC CASASGRFESDEQYF
TRBJ2-5 few TRBD1 TRBV7-9 TGTGCCAGCGGGGACAGGAACCAAGAGACCCAGTACTTC CASGDRNQETQYF
TRBJ1-1 few TRBD1 TRBV2 TGTGCCAGCGAGGGTTTGGGACAGACTATGAACACTGAAGCTTTCTTT CASEGLGQTMNTEAFF
TRBJ2-5 NA NA TRBV7-2 TGTGCCAGCAGCCACGCCGGGACTCCCCAAGAGACCCAGTACTTC CASSHAGTPQETQYF
TRBJ2-3 few TRBD2 TRBV2 TGTGCCAGCAGTGATATGGCGGGAGAAGATACGCAGTATTTT CASSDMAGEDTQYF
TRBJ2-2 few TRBD2 TRBV9 TGTGCCAGCAGCGTAGGCCTAGCGGGAGACACCGGGGAGCTGTTTTTT CASSVGLAGDTGELFF
TRBJ2-7 NA NA TRBV5-6 TGTGCCAGCAGCTTCGGGACAAGCGACGAGCAGTACTTC CASSFGTSDEQYF
TRBJ2-1 few TRBD2 TRBV27 TGTGCCAGCAGCGGGACTAGCGGGCATGAGCAGTTCTTC CASSGTSGHEQFF
TRBJ2-7 few NA TRBV4-1 TGCGCCAGCAGCCAAGATACCGATTTCTCCTACGAGCAGTACTTC CASSQDTDFSYEQYF
TRBJ2-3 many NA TRBV7-9 TGTGCCAGCAGCCCCTTTTTGGGGGCCGACGCAGATACGCAGTATTTT CASSPFLGADADTQYF
TRBJ2-3 NA NA TRBV20-1 TGCAGTGCTCGCACGGGGGGCGGTGTTTCTAGCACAGATACGCAGTATTTT CSARTGGGVSSTDTQYF
TRBJ2-3 many TRBD2 TRBV11-2 TGTGCCAGCAGCCGACTAGCGGGAACCACAGATACGCAGTATTTT CASSRLAGTTDTQYF
TRBJ2-7 NA NA TRBV18 TGTGCCAGCTCAGCGAGTGACAGCCTATGGGGCGAGCAGTACTTC CASSASDSLWGEQYF
TRBJ2-1 many TRBD2 TRBV3-1 TGTGCCAGCAGCCAAGGTTGGCGGGGGGGGAACAATGAGCAGTTCTTC CASSQGWRGGNNEQFF
TRBJ2-3 few TRBD2 TRBV10-3 TGTGCCATCAGTGGGGGGACTAGCGGGAACTCTAGCACAGATACGCAGTATTTT CAISGGTSGNSSTDTQYF
TRBJ2-2 NA NA TRBV7-6 TGTGCCAGCAGCTTAGCAGAGACTAGTCATTCCGCCGGGGAGCTGTTTTTT CASSLAETSHSAGELFF
TRBJ2-5 many NA TRBV7-9 TGTGCCAGCAGCTTAGGCTCGTACCAAGAGACCCAGTACTTC CASSLGSYQETQYF
TRBJ2-5 few NA TRBV3-1 TGTGCCAGCAGCCTCATTCGGGAACAAGAGACCCAGTACTTC CASSLIREQETQYF
TRBJ1-1 NA NA TRBV5-1 TGCGCCAGCAGCTTGGTACCGGGGGACCACACTGAAGCTTTCTTT CASSLVPGDHTEAFF
TRBJ2-3 many TRBD2 TRBV15 TGTGCCACCAGCAGACGAGCGGGAGTAGTAGATACGCAGTATTTT CATSRRAGVVDTQYF
TRBJ2-1 NA TRBD2 TRBV29-1 TGCAGCGTTGAGACCGGACTAGGTTACAATGAGCAGTTCTTC CSVETGLGYNEQFF
TRBJ2-3 few NA TRBV25-1 TGTGCCAGCAGTGAGGCCTTGGGGCCAACGCAGTATTTT CASSEALGPTQYF
TRBJ2-1 NA NA TRBV3-1 TGTGCCAGCAGCCAGCCGGGTGCGGGGTTTACCTACAATGAGCAGTTCTTC CASSQPGAGFTYNEQFF